These T cell receptor beta chains were read from a single sample in a study of T-cell reconstitution after alpha-beta-depleted transplantation in children. TCRdb reanalysed the PCR reads using MiXCR and keeps one entry per CDR3 protein. The sample contains about 980,000 distinct CDR3 sequences, about 29% of which appear only once. Source: PBMCs, mostly from graft donor cells, taken 360 days after TCRalphabeta/CD19-depleted stem cell transplant. These receptors were collected from a boy younger than two who had a stem cell transplant for SCID, so the T cells may come from the graft donor. Each CDR3 is given without its conserved first and last residue. Fields, in order: V gene, J gene, CDR3 protein.

>TRBV21-1|TRBJ2-5
ASSKVPVSETQY
>TRBV7-2|TRBJ2-2
ASSSTLIRTNTGELF
>TRBV29-1|TRBJ2-1
SVDRRDRYNEQF
>TRBV7-9|TRBJ2-7
ASSLGPRGPFSYEQY
>TRBV4-1|TRBJ1-3
ASSQPGGNTIY
>TRBV20-1|TRBJ2-7
SASAETVGEQY
>TRBV24-1|TRBJ2-7
ATSDGPGEQY
>TRBV10-3|TRBJ1-2
AISPTGFNYGYT
>TRBV10-3|TRBJ1-3
AISEANGRGGNTIY
>TRBV7-2|TRBJ1-5
ASNPTGLSTQH
>TRBV10-3|TRBJ1-3
AISRITGAGNTIY
>TRBV7-2|TRBJ1-5
ASSPPGLASNQPQH